The 11 T cell receptor beta chains given below trace back to one sample, sequenced in a study of T-cell memory formation after mild COVID-19. TCRdb processed the 5' RACE reads anew with MiXCR; each CDR3 protein has one entry. The top ten hold roughly 11% of the sample, which has about 190,000 distinct CDR3 sequences, approximately 30% seen once. What was sequenced was PBMCs or a T cell subset sorted from them (not recorded which). Source of these receptors: an adult woman who had mild COVID-19 (a few samples of this study predate the infection). Cell type and time point are not known.

V and J are TRBV12-3 or TRBV12-4 and TRBJ2-7, with D possibly matching TRBD1 (5 bases). The V end was cut by 5 bases, the J end by 3 bases, with 8 bases between. The CDR3 loop spans 12 amino acids. CDR3 protein: CASSKGVYEQYF. The DNA for the CDR3 is TGTGCCAGCAGTAAAGGGGTCTACGAGCAGTACTTC.

This clonotype came up a few times. The gene calls are TRBV29-1 and TRBJ2-5, with no clear D. CDR3 length: 11 residues. The V end lost 1 base, the J end lost 5 bases, and 5 bases lay between the germline ends. Looked up from germline, CDR1 is SQVTM and CDR2 is ANQGSEA. DNA for the CDR3: TGCAGCGTTGAAGGGCTCGAGACCCAGTACTTC. It codes for CSVEGLETQYF.

The chain links TRBV5-1 to TRBJ2-1; a possible D gene is TRBD2 (7 bases). V lost 3 bases and J 7 bases, leaving 20 bases between the germline ends. Germline loops: CDR1 SGHRS, CDR2 YFSETQ. CDR3 length: 16 residues. CDR3 sequence: CASSWGGGGQGNEQFF. CDR3 nucleotide sequence: TGCGCCAGCAGCTGGGGGGGCGGGGGCCAGGGTAATGAGCAGTTCTTC. Using reference TRBV5-1 and TRBJ2-1 for the parts outside the CDR3, the full variable domain is KAGVTQTPRYLIKTRGQQVTLSCSPISGHRSVSWYQQTPGQGLQFLFEYFSETQRNKGNFPGRFSGRQFSNSRSEMNVSTLELGDSALYLCASSWGGGGQGNEQFFGPGTRLTVL.

CDR3 region: CASSPSGRRVDTQYF. The CDR3 DNA reads TGTGCCAGCAGCCCTAGCGGGAGACGTGTTGATACGCAGTATTTT. V is TRBV6-5 and J is TRBJ2-3, with 10 bases aligning to TRBD2. The CDR3 extends over 15 amino acids. The germline V gene encodes CDR1 MNHEY and CDR2 SVGAGI. Trimming removed 6 bases from V and 6 bases from J; junction bases left unmatched: 9.

J is TRBJ2-1 and V is TRBV5-1; D call uncertain. This CDR3 comprises 15 residues. Germline V CDR1 and CDR2: SGHRS, YFSETQ. V gave up 1 base and J gave up 1 base, with 9 bases separating them. The CDR3 DNA is TGCGCCAGCAGCTTGTCGATCCAGTCCTACAATGAGCAGTTCTTC. Translating gives CASSLSIQSYNEQFF.

This clonotype showed up just a few times. V usage is TRBV15 and J usage is TRBJ2-2, with D possibly being TRBD1 or TRBD2 (5 bases each). The CDR3 length is 16 residues. The V end lost 0 bases, the J end lost 7 bases, and 15 bases lay between the germline ends. Per the germline V gene, CDR1 is LNHNV and CDR2 is YYDKDF (reference sequence). The CDR3 sequence is CATSRDRGRVGGELFF. DNA of the CDR3: TGTGCCACCAGCAGAGATCGGGGCAGGGTAGGCGGGGAGCTGTTTTTT.

This clonotype was detected only a few times. This rearrangement joins TRBV20-1 to TRBJ2-7, with 7 nucleotides matching TRBD2. V lost 6 bases to trimming and J lost 7 bases; unmatched junction nucleotides: 15. The germline V gene has CDR1 DFQATT and CDR2 SNEGSKA (reference sequence). The CDR3 covers 14 residues. The DNA for the CDR3 is TGCAGTGCCCCTAACCCTCGCGGGGGAACGGAGCAGTACTTC. Residues: CSAPNPRGGTEQYF.

The gene calls are TRBV7-9 and TRBJ2-1, with TRBD2 as a possible D gene (6 bases). Germline V gene data show CDR1 as SEHNR and CDR2 as FQNEAQ (reference sequence). Trimming removed 1 base at V and 2 bases at J, with 12 bases between. The CDR3 contains 16 residues. As DNA, the CDR3 is TGTGCCAGCAGCTTAGGTGGTAGCGGCCCCTACAATGAGCAGTTCTTC. It is translated as CASSLGGSGPYNEQFF.

The chain carries TRBV4-2 and TRBJ2-1; 10 bases line up with TRBD2. CDR3 length: 17 residues. V shed 0 bases, J shed 2 bases, and the junction held 4 bases outside the gene matches. The germline V gene encodes CDR1 LGHNA and CDR2 YNFKEQ. CDR3 sequence reads: CASSQEPSGSTYNEQFF. For the CDR3, the DNA is TGTGCCAGCAGCCAAGAACCTAGCGGGAGTACCTACAATGAGCAGTTCTTC.

The chain joins TRBV5-1 to TRBJ2-7; 7 nucleotides agree with TRBD1. Germline V gene data show CDR1 as SGHRS and CDR2 as YFSETQ. The CDR3 sequence is 13 residues long. J gave up 5 bases and V 0 bases, and 2 bases lay outside the gene matches. CDR3 loop: CASSLDRGNEQYF. DNA of the CDR3: TGCGCCAGCAGCTTGGACAGGGGTAACGAGCAGTACTTC.

This clonotype was recorded a few times. The chain is built from TRBV6-2 or TRBV6-3 and TRBJ1-2; a possible D gene is TRBD1 (5 bases). The V end was cut by 7 bases, the J end by 2 bases, with 11 bases between. CDR1 and CDR2 from the germline V gene are MNHEY and SVGEGT. The CDR3 is 13 amino acids. The CDR3 DNA follows: TGTGCCAGCACCTTCTCAGGGAACTATGGCTACACCTTC. Its protein product is CASTFSGNYGYTF.